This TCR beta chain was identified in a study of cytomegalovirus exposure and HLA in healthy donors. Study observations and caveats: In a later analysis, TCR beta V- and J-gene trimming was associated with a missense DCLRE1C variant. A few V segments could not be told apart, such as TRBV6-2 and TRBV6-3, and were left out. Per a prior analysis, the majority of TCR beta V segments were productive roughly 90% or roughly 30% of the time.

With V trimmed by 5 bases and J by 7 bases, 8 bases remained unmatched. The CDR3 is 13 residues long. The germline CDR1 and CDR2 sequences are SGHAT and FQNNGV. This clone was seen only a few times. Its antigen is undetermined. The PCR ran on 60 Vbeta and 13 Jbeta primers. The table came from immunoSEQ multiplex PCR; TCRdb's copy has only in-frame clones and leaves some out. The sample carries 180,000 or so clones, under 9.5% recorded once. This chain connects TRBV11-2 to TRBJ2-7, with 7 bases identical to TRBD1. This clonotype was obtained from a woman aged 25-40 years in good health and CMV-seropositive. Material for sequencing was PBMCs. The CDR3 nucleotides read TGTGCCAGCAGCCAAGACAGGGAAAGGGAGCAGTACTTC. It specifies CASSQDREREQYF.